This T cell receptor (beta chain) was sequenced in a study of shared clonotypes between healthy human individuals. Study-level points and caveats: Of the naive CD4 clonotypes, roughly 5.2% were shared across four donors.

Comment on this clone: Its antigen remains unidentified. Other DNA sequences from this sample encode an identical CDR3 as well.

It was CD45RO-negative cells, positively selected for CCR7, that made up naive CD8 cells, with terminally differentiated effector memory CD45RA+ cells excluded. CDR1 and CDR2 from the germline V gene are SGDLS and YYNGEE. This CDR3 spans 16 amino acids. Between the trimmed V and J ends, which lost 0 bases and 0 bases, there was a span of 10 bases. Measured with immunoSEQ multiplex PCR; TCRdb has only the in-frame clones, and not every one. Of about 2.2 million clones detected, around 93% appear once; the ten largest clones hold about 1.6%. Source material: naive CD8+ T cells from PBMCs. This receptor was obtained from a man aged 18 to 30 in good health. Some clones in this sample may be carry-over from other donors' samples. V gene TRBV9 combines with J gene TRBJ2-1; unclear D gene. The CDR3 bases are TGTGCCAGCAGCGTAGTCGGGTTAAGCTCCTACAATGAGCAGTTCTTC. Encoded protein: CASSVVGLSSYNEQFF.